This TCR beta chain appears in the sequencing data of a study of blood T cells in healthy people across ages. Study observations and caveats: When set beside aged donors, long-lived donors presented more naive CD4+ cells and higher diversity. The lack of PBMC sorting stopped any conclusive naive versus antigen-experienced comparison.

The authors ran a second PCR of about 7 to 12 cycles using a sample-barcoded 5' primer and a J-beta primer mix. TCRdb reanalysed the 5' RACE reads using MiXCR and keeps one entry per CDR3 protein. The sample shows roughly 1,000,000 distinct CDR3 sequences, almost 25% of them seen only once. On this clonotype itself: Its target is unknown.

The CDR3 totals 16 residues. Germline CDR1 is KGHSH and CDR2 is LQKENI. The germline V and J ends were trimmed by 4 bases and 5 bases, with 21 bases remaining between them. These data were also filed under a second study, of T cells of mothers and their children. According to that study: The donor cohort consisted of a few healthy Caucasian mothers and their six children. Slightly higher but non-significant overlap marked related mother-child pairs versus unrelated pairs.

The source is a girl aged 2 to 10 in good health. The sample taken for sequencing was blood. The V and J genes are TRBV18 and TRBJ2-7; D is perhaps TRBD1 or TRBD2 (6 bases each). The CDR3 protein is CASSRLRDGGYDEQYF. CDR3 in DNA: TGTGCCAGCTCACGCCTTCGCGACGGGGGCTACGACGAGCAGTACTTC.